Listed below are T cell receptor beta chains from one sample, sequenced in a study of T cell responses to AZD1222 COVID-19 vaccine. Assay: immunoSEQ multiplex PCR; the TCRdb copy retains only in-frame clones and omits some. The sample consists of more than 90,000 clones, roughly 84% of them appearing once. This specimen consisted of peripheral blood, obtained on day 0 of AZD1222 vaccination. Receptors were obtained from an adult in good health. Both conserved end residues are part of each CDR3. A D gene is named only where the DNA matches it firmly. Clone size is stated in some rows and not others, as once, few, many or a class when expanded.

D: TRBD1; V: TRBV10-3; size: -; J: TRBJ2-6; CDR3: CAIRAPGQGGAGANVLTF; DNA: TGTGCCATCAGAGCCCCGGGACAGGGGGGGGCCGGGGCCAACGTCCTGACTTTC
D: -; V: TRBV7-2; size: -; J: TRBJ2-7; CDR3: CASSGPPVYEQYF; DNA: TGTGCCAGTTCCGGACCCCCGGTATACGAGCAGTACTTC
D: -; V: TRBV18; size: -; J: TRBJ1-1; CDR3: CASSIGSFTEAFF; DNA: TGTGCCAGCTCAATTGGGAGTTTCACTGAAGCTTTCTTT
D: -; V: TRBV28; size: -; J: TRBJ2-1; CDR3: CASSRSFQAGDSTNEQFF; DNA: TGTGCCAGCAGTCGCTCCTTTCAGGCCGGGGACTCTACAAATGAGCAGTTCTTC
D: TRBD1; V: TRBV7-8; size: -; J: TRBJ2-3; CDR3: CASSVPYGTGLSDTQYF; DNA: TGTGCCAGCAGCGTACCGTACGGGACAGGGCTGTCAGATACGCAGTATTTT
D: TRBD1; V: TRBV5-1; size: -; J: TRBJ1-2; CDR3: CASSETAGGLSPGYTF; DNA: TGCGCCAGCAGCGAAACCGCAGGGGGCCTCAGTCCTGGCTACACCTTC
D: -; V: TRBV7-2; size: many; J: TRBJ2-2; CDR3: CASSLEGVGELFF; DNA: TGTGCCAGCAGCTTAGAAGGGGTCGGGGAGCTGTTTTTT
D: -; V: TRBV9; size: -; J: TRBJ1-2; CDR3: CASSVFTSGGYTF; DNA: TGTGCCAGCAGCGTCTTTACCAGTGGTGGCTACACCTTC
D: TRBD1; V: TRBV24-1; size: -; J: TRBJ2-7; CDR3: CATSDAGTGDHEQYF; DNA: TGTGCCACCAGTGATGCCGGGACAGGGGACCACGAGCAGTACTTC
D: TRBD2; V: TRBV2; size: few; J: TRBJ2-7; CDR3: CASSEGRGLAWSSYEQYF; DNA: TGTGCCAGCAGTGAAGGCAGGGGACTAGCGTGGAGCTCCTACGAGCAGTACTTC
D: -; V: TRBV19; size: -; J: TRBJ1-5; CDR3: CATQRQGNQPQHF; DNA: TGTGCCACCCAACGACAGGGCAATCAGCCCCAGCATTTT
D: -; V: TRBV5-4; size: -; J: TRBJ2-7; CDR3: CASSLQLTGYEQYF; DNA: TGTGCCAGCAGCTTACAGCTCACCGGGTACGAGCAGTACTTC
D: -; V: TRBV19; size: -; J: TRBJ2-3; CDR3: CASNRPGLNTDTQYF; DNA: TGTGCCAGTAATCGGCCCGGATTAAACACAGATACGCAGTATTTT
D: TRBD2; V: TRBV4-2; size: -; J: TRBJ2-4; CDR3: CASSPRLAGGQLLAKNIQYF; DNA: TGTGCCAGCAGCCCCCGACTAGCGGGGGGCCAATTACTAGCCAAAAACATTCAGTACTTC
D: -; V: TRBV12-3/TRBV12-4; size: -; J: TRBJ2-7; CDR3: CASSPTVTYEQYF; DNA: TGTGCCAGCAGCCCCACCGTAACCTACGAGCAGTACTTC
D: TRBD1; V: TRBV18; size: -; J: TRBJ2-5; CDR3: CASSPNGQGGWETQYF; DNA: TGTGCCAGCTCACCGAATGGACAGGGAGGATGGGAGACCCAGTACTTC
D: TRBD1; V: TRBV7-2; size: -; J: TRBJ1-1; CDR3: CASSPRRGRLNTEAFF; DNA: TGTGCCAGCAGCCCCCGGAGGGGGCGACTGAACACTGAAGCTTTCTTT
D: -; V: TRBV28; size: -; J: TRBJ1-5; CDR3: CASSFLFQGGNQPQHF; DNA: TGTGCCAGCAGTTTCTTGTTCCAGGGCGGCAATCAGCCCCAGCATTTT
D: -; V: TRBV24-1; size: -; J: TRBJ2-2; CDR3: CATRGALAGELFF; DNA: TGTGCCACCAGAGGGGCGTTAGCCGGGGAGCTGTTTTTT
D: TRBD1; V: TRBV6-6; size: -; J: TRBJ2-4; CDR3: CASSRTGASVQAKNIQYF; DNA: TGTGCCAGCAGTCGAACAGGGGCCTCGGTCCAAGCCAAAAACATTCAGTACTTC